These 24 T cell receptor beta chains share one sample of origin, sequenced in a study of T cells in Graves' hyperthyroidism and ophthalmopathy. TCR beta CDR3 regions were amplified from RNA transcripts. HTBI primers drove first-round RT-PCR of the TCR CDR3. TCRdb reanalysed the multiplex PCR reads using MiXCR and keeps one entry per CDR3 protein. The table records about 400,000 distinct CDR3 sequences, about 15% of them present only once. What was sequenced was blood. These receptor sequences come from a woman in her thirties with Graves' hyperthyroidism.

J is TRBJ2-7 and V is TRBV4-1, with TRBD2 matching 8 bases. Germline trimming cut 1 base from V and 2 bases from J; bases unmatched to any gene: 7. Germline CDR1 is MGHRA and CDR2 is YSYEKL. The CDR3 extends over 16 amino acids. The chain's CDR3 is CASSQVSLADTYEQYF. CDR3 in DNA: TGCGCCAGCAGCCAAGTTTCACTAGCGGATACCTACGAGCAGTACTTC.

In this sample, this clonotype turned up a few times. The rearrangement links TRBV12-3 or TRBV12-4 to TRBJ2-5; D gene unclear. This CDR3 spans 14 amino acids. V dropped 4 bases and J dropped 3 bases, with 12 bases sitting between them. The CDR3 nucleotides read TGTGCCAGCAGTTCCCTCGGACCTAAAGAGACCCAGTACTTC. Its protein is CASSSLGPKETQYF.

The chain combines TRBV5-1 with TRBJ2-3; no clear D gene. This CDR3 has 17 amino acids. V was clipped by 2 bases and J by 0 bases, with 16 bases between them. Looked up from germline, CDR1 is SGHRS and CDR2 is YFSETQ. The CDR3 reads CASSFQPHGSSTDTQYF. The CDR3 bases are TGCGCCAGCAGCTTTCAGCCCCACGGCTCTAGCACAGATACGCAGTATTTT. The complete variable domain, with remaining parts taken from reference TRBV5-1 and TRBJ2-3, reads KAGVTQTPRYLIKTRGQQVTLSCSPISGHRSVSWYQQTPGQGLQFLFEYFSETQRNKGNFPGRFSGRQFSNSRSEMNVSTLELGDSALYLCASSFQPHGSSTDTQYFGPGTRLTVL.

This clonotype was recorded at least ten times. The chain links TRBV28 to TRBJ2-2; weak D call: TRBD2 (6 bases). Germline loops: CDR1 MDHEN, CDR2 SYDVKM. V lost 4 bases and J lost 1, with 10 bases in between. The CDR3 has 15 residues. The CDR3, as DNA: TGTGCCAGCAGTTCGGGACTTTTGAACACCGGGGAGCTGTTTTTT. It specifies CASSSGLLNTGELFF.

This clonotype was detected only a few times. The CDR3 sequence: CASSLARFEETQYF. The DNA for the CDR3 is TGTGCCAGCAGCCTAGCGCGATTCGAAGAGACCCAGTACTTC. The chain has TRBV11-2 and TRBJ2-5; weak D call: TRBD2 (6 bases). The germline V gene has CDR1 SGHAT and CDR2 FQNNGV. The CDR3 has 14 residues. Trimming removed 5 bases at V and 3 bases at J, with 13 bases between.

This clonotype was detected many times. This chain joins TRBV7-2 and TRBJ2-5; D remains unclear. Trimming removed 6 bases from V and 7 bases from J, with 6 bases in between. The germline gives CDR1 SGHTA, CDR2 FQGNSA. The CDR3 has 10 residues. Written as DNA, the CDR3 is TGTGCCAGCAGAGGTCGGACCCAGTACTTC. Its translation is CASRGRTQYF.

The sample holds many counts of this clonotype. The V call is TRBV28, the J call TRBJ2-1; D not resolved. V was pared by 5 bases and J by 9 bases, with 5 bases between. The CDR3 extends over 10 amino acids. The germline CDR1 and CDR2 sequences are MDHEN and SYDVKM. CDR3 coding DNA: TGTGCCAGCAGTAGGCGTGAGCAGTTCTTC. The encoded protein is CASSRREQFF.

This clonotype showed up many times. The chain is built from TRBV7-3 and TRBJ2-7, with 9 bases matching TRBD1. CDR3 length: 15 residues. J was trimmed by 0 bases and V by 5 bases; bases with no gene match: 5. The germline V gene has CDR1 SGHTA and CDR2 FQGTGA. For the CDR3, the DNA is TGTGCCAGCAGCCACGGGACAGGGAACTCCTACGAGCAGTACTTC. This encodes CASSHGTGNSYEQYF.

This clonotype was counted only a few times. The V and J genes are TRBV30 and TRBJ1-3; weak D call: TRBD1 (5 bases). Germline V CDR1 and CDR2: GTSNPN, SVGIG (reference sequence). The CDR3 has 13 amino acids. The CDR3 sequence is CAGLGGVGNTIYF. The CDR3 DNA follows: TGTGCGGGGCTCGGAGGGGTCGGAAACACCATATATTTT.

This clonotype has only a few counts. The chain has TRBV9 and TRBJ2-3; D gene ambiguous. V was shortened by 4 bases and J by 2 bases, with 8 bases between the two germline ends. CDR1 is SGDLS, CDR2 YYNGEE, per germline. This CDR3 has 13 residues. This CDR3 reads CASSPHPTDTQYF. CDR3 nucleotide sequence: TGTGCCAGCAGCCCCCACCCCACAGATACGCAGTATTTT.

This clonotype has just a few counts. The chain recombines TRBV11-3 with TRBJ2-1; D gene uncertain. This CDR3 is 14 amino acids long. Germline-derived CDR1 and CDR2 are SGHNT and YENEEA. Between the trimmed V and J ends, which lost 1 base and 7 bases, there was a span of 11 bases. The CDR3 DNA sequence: TGTGCCAGCAGCTTAGTTCACTTTTGGAATGAGCAGTTCTTC. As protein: CASSLVHFWNEQFF.

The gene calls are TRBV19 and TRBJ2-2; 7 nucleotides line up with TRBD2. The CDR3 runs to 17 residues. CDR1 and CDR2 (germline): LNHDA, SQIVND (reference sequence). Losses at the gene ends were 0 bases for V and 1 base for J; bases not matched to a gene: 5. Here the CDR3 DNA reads TGTGCCAGTAGTATAGAGATAGCGGGCATGAACACCGGGGAGCTGTTTTTT. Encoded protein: CASSIEIAGMNTGELFF.

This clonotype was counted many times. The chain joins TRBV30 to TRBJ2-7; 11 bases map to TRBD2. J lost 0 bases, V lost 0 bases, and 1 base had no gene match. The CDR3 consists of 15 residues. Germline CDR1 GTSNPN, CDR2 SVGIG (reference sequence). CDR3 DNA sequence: TGTGCCTGGAGTGTCCTAGCGGGGGGCTCCTACGAGCAGTACTTC. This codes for CAWSVLAGGSYEQYF. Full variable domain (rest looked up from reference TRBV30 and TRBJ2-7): SQTIHQWPATLVQPVGSPLSLECTVEGTSNPNLYWYRQAAGRGLQLLFYSVGIGQISSEVPQNLSASRPQDRQFILSSKKLLLSDSGFYLCAWSVLAGGSYEQYFGPGTRLTVT.

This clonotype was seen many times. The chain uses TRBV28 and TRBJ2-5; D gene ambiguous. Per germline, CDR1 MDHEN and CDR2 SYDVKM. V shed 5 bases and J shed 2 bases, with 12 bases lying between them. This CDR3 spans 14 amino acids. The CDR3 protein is CASSPTAPQETQYF. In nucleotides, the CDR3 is TGTGCCAGCAGTCCAACGGCACCTCAAGAGACCCAGTACTTC.

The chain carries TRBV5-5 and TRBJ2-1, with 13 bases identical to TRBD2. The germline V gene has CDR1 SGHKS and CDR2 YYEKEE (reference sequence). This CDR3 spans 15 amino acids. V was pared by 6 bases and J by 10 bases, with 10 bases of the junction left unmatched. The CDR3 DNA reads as TGTGCCAGCAACCCGGGACTAGCGGGATATAGGGAGCAGTTCTTC. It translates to CASNPGLAGYREQFF.

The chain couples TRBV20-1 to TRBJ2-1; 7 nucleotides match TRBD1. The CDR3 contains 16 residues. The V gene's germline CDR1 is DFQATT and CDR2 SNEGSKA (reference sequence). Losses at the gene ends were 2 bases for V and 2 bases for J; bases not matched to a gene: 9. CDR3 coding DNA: TGCAGTGCTAGAAATCTTGACAGGGCGGCCTACAATGAGCAGTTCTTC. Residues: CSARNLDRAAYNEQFF.

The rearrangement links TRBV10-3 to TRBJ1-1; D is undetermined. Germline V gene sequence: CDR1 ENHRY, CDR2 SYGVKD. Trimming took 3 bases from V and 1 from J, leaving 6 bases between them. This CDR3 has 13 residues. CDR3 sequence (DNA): TGTGCCATCAGTGAAGTCCAGAACACTGAAGCTTTCTTT. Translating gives CAISEVQNTEAFF.

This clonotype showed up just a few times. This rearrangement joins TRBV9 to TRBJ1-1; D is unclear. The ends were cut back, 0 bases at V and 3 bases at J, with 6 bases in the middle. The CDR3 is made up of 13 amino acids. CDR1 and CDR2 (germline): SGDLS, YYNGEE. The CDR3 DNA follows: TGTGCCAGCAGCGTAGGGTCGGACACTGAAGCTTTCTTT. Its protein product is CASSVGSDTEAFF.

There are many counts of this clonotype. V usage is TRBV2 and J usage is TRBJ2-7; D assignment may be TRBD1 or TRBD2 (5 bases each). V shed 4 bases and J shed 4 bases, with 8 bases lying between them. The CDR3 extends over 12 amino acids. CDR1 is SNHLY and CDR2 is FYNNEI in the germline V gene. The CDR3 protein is CASSAEGYEQYF. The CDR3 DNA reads TGTGCCAGCAGTGCTGAGGGGTACGAGCAGTACTTC.

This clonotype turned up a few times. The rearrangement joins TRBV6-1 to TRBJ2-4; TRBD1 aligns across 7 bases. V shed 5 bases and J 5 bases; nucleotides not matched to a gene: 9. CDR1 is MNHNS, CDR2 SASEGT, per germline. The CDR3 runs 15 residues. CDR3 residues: CASSFNRGDENIQYF. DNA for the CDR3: TGTGCCAGCAGTTTTAACAGGGGAGACGAAAACATTCAGTACTTC.

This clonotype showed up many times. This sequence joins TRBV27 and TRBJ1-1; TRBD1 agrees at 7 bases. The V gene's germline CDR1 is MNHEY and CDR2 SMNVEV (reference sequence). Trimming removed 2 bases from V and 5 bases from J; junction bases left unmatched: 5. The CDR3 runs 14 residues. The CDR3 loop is CASSLGTDPTEAFF. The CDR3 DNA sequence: TGTGCCAGCAGTTTAGGGACAGATCCAACTGAAGCTTTCTTT.

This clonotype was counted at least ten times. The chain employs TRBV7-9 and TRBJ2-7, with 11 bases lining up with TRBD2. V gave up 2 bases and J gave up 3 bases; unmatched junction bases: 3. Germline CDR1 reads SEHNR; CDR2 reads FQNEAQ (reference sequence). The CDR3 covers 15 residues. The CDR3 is CASSLITSGSYEQYF. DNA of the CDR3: TGTGCCAGCAGCTTAATCACTAGCGGGAGCTACGAGCAGTACTTC.

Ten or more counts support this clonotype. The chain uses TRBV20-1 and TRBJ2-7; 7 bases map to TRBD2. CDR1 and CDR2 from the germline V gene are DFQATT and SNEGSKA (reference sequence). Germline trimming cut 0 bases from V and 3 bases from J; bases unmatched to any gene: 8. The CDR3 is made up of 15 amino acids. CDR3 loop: CSARDGGGSSYEQYF. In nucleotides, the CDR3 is TGCAGTGCTAGAGATGGTGGCGGGAGTAGCTACGAGCAGTACTTC.

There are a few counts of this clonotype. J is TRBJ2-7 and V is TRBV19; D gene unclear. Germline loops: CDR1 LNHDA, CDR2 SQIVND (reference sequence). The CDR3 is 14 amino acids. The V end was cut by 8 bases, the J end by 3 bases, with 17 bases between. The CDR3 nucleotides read TGTGCCAGTGCACCTTCCGTTTGGGGCTACGAGCAGTACTTC. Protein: CASAPSVWGYEQYF.